This T cell receptor (beta chain) was captured in a study of neurological immune-mediated disorders. Study results and caveats: When repertoires were grouped phylogenetically, those of 18 of 34 multiple sclerosis patients fell into one related-CDR3 cluster, a possible signature.

Germline V gene lookup returns CDR1 MGHRA and CDR2 YSYEKL. V lost 4 bases and J 2 bases, leaving 9 bases between the germline ends. This CDR3 has 13 amino acids. A total of 2 million PBMCs stored at -80 degrees C provided the unsorted libraries. TCRdb re-called the 5' RACE reads with MiXCR, one entry per CDR3 protein. In the table there are about 46,000 distinct CDR3 sequences, under 2% of which are singletons. This clonotype was counted ten times or more. Its antigen is unknown. The chain recombines TRBV4-1 with TRBJ2-7; D not certain. The material sequenced was PBMCs. This TCR derives from a woman aged 35 to 49 with multiple sclerosis. For the CDR3, the DNA is TGCGCCAGCAGCCGCAACGGAGCCTACGAGCAGTACTTC. This translates into CASSRNGAYEQYF.